This TCR beta chain was sequenced during a study of identical twins. TCRdb ran MiXCR on the 5' RACE reads and lists one entry per CDR3 protein. The data hold just over 450,000 distinct CDR3 sequences, with 12% to 15% observed a single time. This CDR3 contains 12 residues. With 2 bases clipped from V and 8 bases from J, the junction kept 0 bases outside the gene matches. This clonotype was detected a few times. The sample was also reused in another study, on yellow fever vaccine responses in identical twins.

This sequence joins TRBV12-3 or TRBV12-4 and TRBJ2-4, with TRBD1 matching over 7 bases. The source is a woman in her late teens or twenties in good health. Sequencing was carried out using CD4+ T cells sorted from blood. The CDR3 DNA is TGTGCCAGCAGTTTACAGGGGGACATTCAGTACTTC. It is translated as CASSLQGDIQYF.